This is a list of T cell receptor beta chains from one sample in a study of blood T cell repertoires in COVID-19. Clones were sequenced by immunoSEQ multiplex PCR, and TCRdb holds only the in-frame ones, with some missing. The sample holds roughly 200,000 clones, around four fifths seen once. The specimen sequenced was peripheral blood. Source of these receptors: a man aged 35 to 55 with active or convalescent COVID-19. Both conserved end residues are part of each CDR3. Each record gives: clone size, V gene, D gene, CDR3 length, J gene, CDR3 DNA, CDR3 protein. D genes are given only for firm matches. Clone size is given for some rows only: seen once, a few or many times, or a class if the clone is expanded.

-,TRBV24-1,TRBD1,14,TRBJ2-7,TGTGCCACCCAGGGACAGGACAACTCCTACGAGCAGTACTTC,CATQGQDNSYEQYF
-,TRBV18,TRBD1,14,TRBJ1-1,TGTGCCAGCTCACCGGGACAGGGTCAACCTGAAGCTTTCTTT,CASSPGQGQPEAFF
-,TRBV9,-,14,TRBJ2-3,TGTGCCAGCAGCGTAGCCCTCAGCACAGATACGCAGTATTTT,CASSVALSTDTQYF
few,TRBV4-1,-,15,TRBJ1-5,TGCGCCAGCAGCCAAATCACAGGGAACAATCAGCCCCAGCATTTT,CASSQITGNNQPQHF
-,TRBV15,TRBD2,13,TRBJ2-1,TGTGCCACCAGCAGAGATCCCGGGGGGGGGCAGTTCTTC,CATSRDPGGGQFF
many,TRBV5-1,TRBD1,12,TRBJ1-1,TGCGCCAGCAGGGACTCGACAGGGGAAGCTTTCTTT,CASRDSTGEAFF
-,TRBV18,-,15,TRBJ2-3,TGTGCCAGCTCACCTCCTCGCCGGGGGACAGATACGCAGTATTTT,CASSPPRRGTDTQYF
few,TRBV6-5,-,15,TRBJ1-2,TGTGCCACCATAGAATCGCGGGGGGCTCTCTATGGCTACACCTTC,CATIESRGALYGYTF
-,TRBV30,TRBD2,14,TRBJ2-3,TGTGCCGTCACACTAGCGGCTAGCACAGATACGCAGTATTTT,CAVTLAASTDTQYF
-,TRBV4-1,-,15,TRBJ2-2,TGCGCCAGCAGCCAAGGGGCTGCATACACCGGGGAGCTGTTTTTT,CASSQGAAYTGELFF
few,TRBV11-2,-,17,TRBJ1-3,TGTGCCAGCAGCGGGAGGGACGCAGGAGGCTCCGGAAACACCATATATTTT,CASSGRDAGGSGNTIYF
-,TRBV15,TRBD1,15,TRBJ2-4,TGTGCCACCAGCAGGGCCGGGACAGGGAAATCCATTCAGTACTTC,CATSRAGTGKSIQYF
-,TRBV6-5,-,13,TRBJ2-5,TGTGCCAGCAGTTACGGGGCTGAGGAGACCCAGTACTTC,CASSYGAEETQYF
-,TRBV3-1/TRBV3-2,TRBD1,15,TRBJ1-2,TGTGCCAGCAGCCCATCCGGGACAGGGGTCTATGGCTACACCTTC,CASSPSGTGVYGYTF
-,TRBV7-9,-,15,TRBJ1-2,TGTGCCAGCAGCGCTCAAGCGAGTCTCGGGGATGGCTACACCTTC,CASSAQASLGDGYTF
-,TRBV6-4,TRBD1,15,TRBJ1-2,TGTGCCAGCAGTGCCTCACAGGGGGTTTTCGATGGCTACACCTTC,CASSASQGVFDGYTF
-,TRBV2,-,17,TRBJ1-6,TGTGCCAGCAGCGAGAACCCCGGTCAGGGGCTGGGGTCACCCCTCCACTTT,CASSENPGQGLGSPLHF
-,TRBV5-1,-,14,TRBJ1-1,TGCGCCAGCAGCTGGCGGGCAGGCAACACTGAAGCTTTCTTT,CASSWRAGNTEAFF
-,TRBV11-3,TRBD1,15,TRBJ1-1,TGTGCCAGCAGCTCGCGACAGGGGGCAAACACTGAAGCTTTCTTT,CASSSRQGANTEAFF
-,TRBV6-1,-,13,TRBJ1-1,TGTGCCAGCAGTGAAGGAGGGCCTTGGGAAGCTTTCTTT,CASSEGGPWEAFF
few,TRBV7-2,TRBD2,15,TRBJ2-5,TGTGCCAGCAGCCTAGCGGGAGCTAGTAGAGAGACCCAGTACTTC,CASSLAGASRETQYF
once,TRBV5-6,-,17,TRBJ2-2,TGTGCCAGCAGCTTGTTGGGGGCCCCGATGAACACCGGGGAGCTGTTTTTT,CASSLLGAPMNTGELFF
once,TRBV7-9,-,13,TRBJ1-2,TGTGCCAGCAGCGACCAGGCCTACTATGGCTACACCTTC,CASSDQAYYGYTF
-,TRBV30,TRBD1,14,TRBJ1-2,TGTGCCTGGAGCCCTGGGACAGGGGGCTTTGGCTACACCTTC,CAWSPGTGGFGYTF
-,TRBV19,TRBD1,14,TRBJ1-5,TGTGCCAGTACCGGGACAGGGGACGGTCAGCCCCAGCATTTT,CASTGTGDGQPQHF
few,TRBV2,-,15,TRBJ1-2,TGTGCCAGCAGTCTTCAGGACTGGAGGGAGAATGGCTACACCTTC,CASSLQDWRENGYTF
-,TRBV11-3,TRBD2,12,TRBJ2-7,TGTGCCAGCAACGGCGGGGGCTACGAGCAGTACTTC,CASNGGGYEQYF
once,TRBV7-9,-,13,TRBJ1-1,TGTGCCAGCAGCTTCACAGGGTCCCCTGAAGCTTTCTTT,CASSFTGSPEAFF
-,TRBV2,-,12,TRBJ2-1,TGTGCCAGCCAAATGCTGGGGGCTGAGCAGTTCTTC,CASQMLGAEQFF
few,TRBV6-5,-,15,TRBJ1-2,TGTGCCAGCAGGCCTGAAACCGGGACTCACTATGGCTACACCTTC,CASRPETGTHYGYTF
-,TRBV2,TRBD1,16,TRBJ2-2,TGTGCCAGCAGTGAAATGGGGACAGGGAACACCGGGGAGCTGTTTTTT,CASSEMGTGNTGELFF
-,TRBV9,TRBD2,14,TRBJ2-7,TGTGCCAGCAGCGTATCGACTAGCGGCTACGAGCAGTACTTC,CASSVSTSGYEQYF
-,TRBV5-1,TRBD1,14,TRBJ2-1,TGCGCCAGCAGCCTCGGACAGGAATACAATGAGCAGTTCTTC,CASSLGQEYNEQFF
-,TRBV27,TRBD1,15,TRBJ1-6,TGTGCCAGCACCGGGGACAGGGGAGGCAATTCACCCCTCCACTTT,CASTGDRGGNSPLHF
-,TRBV5-1,TRBD1,15,TRBJ1-2,TGCGCCAGCAGCTTGGCTCCCGGGACAGGGTCTACGTACACCTTC,CASSLAPGTGSTYTF
-,TRBV6-6,TRBD1,17,TRBJ1-6,TGTGCCAGCAGTCCTTACCGGGACAGGGGGCGAGATTCACCCCTCCACTTT,CASSPYRDRGRDSPLHF
-,TRBV5-1,-,14,TRBJ2-3,TGCGCCAGCAGCTTGTTGAGGGTTGGAGATACGCAGTATTTT,CASSLLRVGDTQYF
-,TRBV19,TRBD1,13,TRBJ1-1,TGTGCCAGTAGTGGCAGGGGGGACACTGAAGCTTTCTTT,CASSGRGDTEAFF
-,TRBV5-1,TRBD2,18,TRBJ2-3,TGCGCCAGCAGCCCCCGGACTAGCGGGAGGGATGGCACAGATACGCAGTATTTT,CASSPRTSGRDGTDTQYF